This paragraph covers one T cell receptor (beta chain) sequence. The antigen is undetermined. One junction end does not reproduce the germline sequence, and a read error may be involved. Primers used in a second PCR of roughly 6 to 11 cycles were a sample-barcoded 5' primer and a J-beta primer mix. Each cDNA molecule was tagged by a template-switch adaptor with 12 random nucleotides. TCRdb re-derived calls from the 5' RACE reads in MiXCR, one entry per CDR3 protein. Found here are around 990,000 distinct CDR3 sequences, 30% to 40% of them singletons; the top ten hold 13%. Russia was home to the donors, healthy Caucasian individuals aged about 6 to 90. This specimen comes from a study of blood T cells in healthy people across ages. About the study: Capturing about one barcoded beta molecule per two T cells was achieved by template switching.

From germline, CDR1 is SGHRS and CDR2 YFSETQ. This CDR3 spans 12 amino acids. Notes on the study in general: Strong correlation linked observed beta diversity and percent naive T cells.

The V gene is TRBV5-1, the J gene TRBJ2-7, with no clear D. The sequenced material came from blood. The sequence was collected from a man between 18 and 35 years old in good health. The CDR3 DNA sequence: TGCGCCAGCAGCCGTAGTTCCTACGAGCGGTACTTC. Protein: CASSRSSYERYF.